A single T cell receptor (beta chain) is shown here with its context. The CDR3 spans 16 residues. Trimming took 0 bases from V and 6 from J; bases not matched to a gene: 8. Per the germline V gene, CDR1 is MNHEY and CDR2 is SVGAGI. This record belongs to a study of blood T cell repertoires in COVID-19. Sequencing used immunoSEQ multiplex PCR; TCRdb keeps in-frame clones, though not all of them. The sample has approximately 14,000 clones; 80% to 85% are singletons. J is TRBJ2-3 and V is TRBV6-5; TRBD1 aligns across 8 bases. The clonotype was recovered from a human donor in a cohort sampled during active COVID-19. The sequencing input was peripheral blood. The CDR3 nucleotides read TGTGCCAGCAGTTACTCGAATTGGCAGGGGGCGGATACGCAGTATTTT. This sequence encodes CASSYSNWQGADTQYF.